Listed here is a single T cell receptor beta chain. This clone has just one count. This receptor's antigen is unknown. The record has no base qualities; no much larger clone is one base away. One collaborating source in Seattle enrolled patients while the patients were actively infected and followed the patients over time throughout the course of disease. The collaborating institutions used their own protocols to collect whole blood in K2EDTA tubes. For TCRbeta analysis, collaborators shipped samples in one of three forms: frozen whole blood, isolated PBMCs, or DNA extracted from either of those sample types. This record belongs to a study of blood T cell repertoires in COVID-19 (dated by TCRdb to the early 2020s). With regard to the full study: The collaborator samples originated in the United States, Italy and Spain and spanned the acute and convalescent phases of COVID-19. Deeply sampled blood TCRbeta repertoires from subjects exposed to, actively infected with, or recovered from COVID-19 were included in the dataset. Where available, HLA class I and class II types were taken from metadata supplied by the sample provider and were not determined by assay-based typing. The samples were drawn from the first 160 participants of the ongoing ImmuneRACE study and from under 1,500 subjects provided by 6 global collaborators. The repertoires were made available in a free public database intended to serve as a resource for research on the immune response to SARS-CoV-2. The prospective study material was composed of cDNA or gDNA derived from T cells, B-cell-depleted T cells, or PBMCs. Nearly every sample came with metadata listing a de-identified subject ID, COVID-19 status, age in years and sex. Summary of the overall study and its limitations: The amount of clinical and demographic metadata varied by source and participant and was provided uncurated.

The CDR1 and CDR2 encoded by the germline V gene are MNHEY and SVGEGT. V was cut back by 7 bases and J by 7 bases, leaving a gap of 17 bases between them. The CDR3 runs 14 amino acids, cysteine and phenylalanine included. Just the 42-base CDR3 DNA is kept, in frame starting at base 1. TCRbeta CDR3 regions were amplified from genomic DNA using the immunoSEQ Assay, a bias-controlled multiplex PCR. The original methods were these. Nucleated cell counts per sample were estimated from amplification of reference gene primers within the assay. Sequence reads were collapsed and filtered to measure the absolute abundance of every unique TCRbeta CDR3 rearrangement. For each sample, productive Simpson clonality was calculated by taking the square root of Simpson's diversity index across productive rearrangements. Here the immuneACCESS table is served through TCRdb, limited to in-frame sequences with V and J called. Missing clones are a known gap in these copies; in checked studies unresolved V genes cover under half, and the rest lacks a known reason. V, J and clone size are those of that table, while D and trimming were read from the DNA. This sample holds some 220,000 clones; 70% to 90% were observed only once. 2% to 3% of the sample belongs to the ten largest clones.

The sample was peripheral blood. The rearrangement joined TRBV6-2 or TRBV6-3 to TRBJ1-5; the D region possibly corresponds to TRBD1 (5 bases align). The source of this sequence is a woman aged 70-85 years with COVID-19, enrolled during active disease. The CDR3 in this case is CASIPGGDGQPQHF. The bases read TGTGCCAGCATCCCCGGGGGGGATGGCCAGCCCCAGCATTTT.